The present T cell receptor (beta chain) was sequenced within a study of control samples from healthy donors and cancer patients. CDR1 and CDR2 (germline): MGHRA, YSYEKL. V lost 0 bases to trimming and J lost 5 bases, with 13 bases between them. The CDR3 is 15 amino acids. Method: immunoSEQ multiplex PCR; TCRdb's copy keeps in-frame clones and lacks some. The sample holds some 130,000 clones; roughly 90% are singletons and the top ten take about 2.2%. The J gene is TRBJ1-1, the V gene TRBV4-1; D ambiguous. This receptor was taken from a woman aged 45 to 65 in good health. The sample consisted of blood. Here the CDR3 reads CASSQESQVGTEAFF. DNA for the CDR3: TGCGCCAGCAGCCAAGAGTCCCAGGTGGGTACTGAAGCTTTCTTT.